The 14 T cell receptor beta chains given below trace back to one sample, sequenced in a study of cytomegalovirus exposure and HLA in healthy donors. The PCR contained 60 Vbeta and 13 Jbeta primers. Produced via immunoSEQ multiplex PCR; TCRdb's table is partial and in-frame only. The table shows about 200,000 clones, with 70% to 90% occurring only once. Sequencing was performed on PBMCs. Source of these receptors: a woman in her twenties or thirties in good health and CMV-seronegative.

This chain joins TRBV10-2 and TRBJ1-1; 7 bases agree with TRBD1. CDR3 length: 15 residues. Germline V gives CDR1 WSHSY, CDR2 SAAADI. V was pared by 3 bases and J by 5 bases, with 9 bases of the junction left unmatched. This CDR3 is CASSEQGPRRTEAFF. The CDR3 DNA sequence: TGCGCCAGCAGTGAACAGGGGCCCCGCCGAACTGAAGCTTTCTTT.

This clone was detected only once. The CDR3 loop reads CASSGRGNTDTQYF. The CDR3 coding sequence is TGTGCCAGCAGCGGGCGGGGGAACACAGATACGCAGTATTTT. The chain has TRBV4-2 and TRBJ2-3; 7 bases are a match to TRBD2. CDR1 and CDR2 from the germline V gene are LGHNA and YNFKEQ. The length of the CDR3 is 14 residues. V lost 5 bases and J lost 2; bases outside the gene matches: 4.

This rearrangement joins TRBV4-2 to TRBJ2-7; 10 nucleotides agree with TRBD1. With 0 bases clipped from V and 2 bases from J, the junction kept 7 bases outside the gene matches. Per the germline V gene, CDR1 is LGHNA and CDR2 is YNFKEQ. This CDR3 has 17 amino acids. CDR3 in DNA: TGTGCCAGCAGCCAAGACCACCCGGGACAGGGGCCCTACGAGCAGTACTTC. Its translation: CASSQDHPGQGPYEQYF.

This chain uses TRBV6-1 with TRBJ2-6; no clear D gene. This CDR3 comprises 15 residues. Germline V gene sequence: CDR1 MNHNS, CDR2 SASEGT. V shed 6 bases and J shed 0 bases, with 9 bases lying between them. The DNA of the CDR3 is TGTGCCAGCAGGAGACAACGCTCTGGGGCCAACGTCCTGACTTTC. This translates into CASRRQRSGANVLTF.

This clone was picked up a small number of times. The rearrangement joins TRBV7-9 to TRBJ1-1, with 8 nucleotides matching TRBD1. Germline V gene sequence: CDR1 SEHNR, CDR2 FQNEAQ (reference sequence). The CDR3 sequence is 13 residues long. With V trimmed by 5 bases and J by 8 bases, 7 bases remained unmatched. This CDR3 reads CASSLFRDREAFF. In DNA, the CDR3 is TGTGCCAGCAGCCTATTCAGGGACAGGGAAGCTTTCTTT.

V is TRBV7-6 and J is TRBJ1-4; TRBD1 agrees at 7 bases. The CDR3 covers 15 residues. V lost 5 bases, J lost 6 bases, and 9 bases stayed unmatched. Per the germline V gene, CDR1 is SGHVS and CDR2 is FNYEAQ. The CDR3 spells CASSPRQGWDEKLFF. The CDR3 DNA reads TGTGCCAGCAGCCCACGACAGGGATGGGATGAAAAACTGTTTTTT. The variable domain in full, with the rest retrieved from reference TRBV7-6 and TRBJ1-4, is GAGVSQSPRYKVTKRGQDVALRCDPISGHVSLYWYRQALGQGPEFLTYFNYEAQQDKSGLPNDRFSAERPEGSISTLTIQRTEQRDSAMYRCASSPRQGWDEKLFFGSGTQLSVL.

This clone showed up just once. V gene TRBV5-6 combines with J gene TRBJ2-7; 9 bases are shared with TRBD1. The CDR3 extends over 13 amino acids. J lost 9 bases, V lost 4 bases, and 8 bases had no gene match. Per the germline V gene, CDR1 is SGHDT and CDR2 is YYEEEE. CDR3 in amino acids: CASSPGQGRAQYF. The CDR3 nucleotides read TGTGCCAGCAGCCCCGGACAGGGGAGAGCGCAGTACTTC.

CDR3 DNA: TGTGCCAGCTTGGGGGTCGGGGAGGGGAATGAAAAACTGTTTTTT. This gives the protein CASLGVGEGNEKLFF. The chain combines TRBV28 with TRBJ1-4; a weak D match, TRBD1 (5 bases). CDR1 is MDHEN, CDR2 SYDVKM, per germline. The length of the CDR3 is 15 residues. The V gene lost 8 bases and the J gene lost 5 bases, with 18 bases spanning the gap.

The chain employs TRBV29-1 and TRBJ2-3; 7 nucleotides match TRBD1. V trimming: 6 bases; J trimming: 2 bases; junction bases outside the gene matches: 5. Germline CDR1 SQVTM, CDR2 ANQGSEA. CDR3 length equals 13 residues. The CDR3 protein is CSVMDRPTDTQYF. In DNA form, the CDR3 reads TGCAGCGTGATGGACAGGCCCACAGATACGCAGTATTTT.

This sequence joins TRBV7-3 and TRBJ2-1; TRBD2 matches at 13 bases. V dropped 5 bases and J dropped 3; count of bases not matched to a gene: 7. The CDR3 is made up of 17 amino acids. Germline V gene data show CDR1 as SGHTA and CDR2 as FQGTGA. The CDR3 region is CASSPRTSGGLYNEQFF. The CDR3 region has the DNA TGTGCCAGCAGCCCGAGGACTAGCGGGGGCCTCTACAATGAGCAGTTCTTC.

The chain carries TRBV2 and TRBJ2-2, with 13 bases identical to TRBD2. Germline-derived CDR1 and CDR2 are SNHLY and FYNNEI. CDR3 length: 15 residues. The J segment lost 6 bases and the V segment lost 5 bases, leaving 3 bases of the junction unmatched. The CDR3 is CASSLGTSGAGELFF. The CDR3 DNA reads as TGTGCCAGCAGTTTAGGGACTAGCGGGGCCGGGGAGCTGTTTTTT.

The V gene is TRBV19, the J gene TRBJ2-5; D unclear. Germline values: CDR1 LNHDA, CDR2 SQIVND (reference sequence). V dropped 2 bases and J dropped 2 bases, with 9 bases sitting between them. This CDR3 is 14 amino acids long. This CDR3 reads CASSISPRQETQYF. CDR3 nucleotide sequence: TGTGCCAGTAGTATATCTCCTAGACAAGAGACCCAGTACTTC. The full variable domain, completed using reference TRBV19 and TRBJ2-5, is DGGITQSPKYLFRKEGQNVTLSCEQNLNHDAMYWYRQDPGQGLRLIYYSQIVNDFQKGDIAEGYSVSREKKESFPLTVTSAQKNPTAFYLCASSISPRQETQYFGPGTRLLVL.

This chain uses TRBV9 with TRBJ1-5, with D possibly matching TRBD1 (5 bases). V was pared by 3 bases and J by 6 bases, with 16 bases between. Germline V gene data show CDR1 as SGDLS and CDR2 as YYNGEE. The CDR3 extends over 15 amino acids. The CDR3 nucleotides read TGTGCCAGCAGCGCCCACGGGGGAAACGGTCAGCCCCAGCATTTT. Amino acid sequence: CASSAHGGNGQPQHF.

The rearrangement links TRBV6-1 to TRBJ1-1, with D possibly being TRBD1 (5 bases). The germline V and J ends were trimmed by 3 bases and 7 bases, with 18 bases remaining between them. The germline gives CDR1 MNHNS, CDR2 SASEGT. The CDR3 is 15 amino acids. The CDR3, as DNA: TGTGCCAGCAGTGAGGATAGGGGAATCCTCGGTGAAGCTTTCTTT. Its translation: CASSEDRGILGEAFF.